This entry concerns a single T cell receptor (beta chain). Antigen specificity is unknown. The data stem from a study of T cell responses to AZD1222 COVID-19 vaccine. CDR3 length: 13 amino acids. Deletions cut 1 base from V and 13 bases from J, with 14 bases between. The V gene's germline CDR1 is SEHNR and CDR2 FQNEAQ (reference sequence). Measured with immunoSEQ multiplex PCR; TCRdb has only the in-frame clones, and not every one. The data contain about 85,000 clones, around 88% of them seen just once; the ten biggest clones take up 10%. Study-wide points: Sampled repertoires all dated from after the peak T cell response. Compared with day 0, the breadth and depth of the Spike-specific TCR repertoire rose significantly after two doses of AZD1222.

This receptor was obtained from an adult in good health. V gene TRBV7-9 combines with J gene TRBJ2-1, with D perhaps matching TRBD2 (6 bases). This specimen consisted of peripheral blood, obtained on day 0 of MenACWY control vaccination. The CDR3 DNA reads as TGTGCCAGCAGCTTAGGCGGGGCTGGGATTCAGTTCTTC. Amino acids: CASSLGGAGIQFF.